This entry lists 9 T cell receptor beta chains sequenced from one sample in a study of T cell clonality in common variable immunodeficiency. Measured with immunoSEQ multiplex PCR; TCRdb has only the in-frame clones, and not every one. The sample shows 35,000 to 45,000 clones, no singletons; the ten largest hold 3% to 4.5%. Sequences were obtained from peripheral blood mononuclear cells. The receptors were gathered from a person aged 18 to 75 in good health.

This clone occurred many times. Sequencing ends 3 residues short of the CDR3 end; the germline J gene provides the rest. The rearrangement links TRBV14 to TRBJ1-2, with 7 bases matching TRBD1. The CDR3 is 13 amino acids. The V segment lost 4 bases and the J segment 3 bases; nucleotides outside the gene matches: 2. Germline assignment: CDR1 SGHDN and CDR2 FVKESK. This chain's CDR3 is CASSPDRYYGYTF. CDR3 bases read: TGTGCCAGCAGCCCGGACAGGTACTATGGC.

This clone appeared a few times. The CDR3 end is not reached by the read, which stops 3 residues before it; the germline J gene fills it in. This chain uses TRBV2 with TRBJ1-1, with D unclear. From germline, CDR1 is SNHLY and CDR2 FYNNEI. The V end lost 6 bases, the J end lost 3 bases, and 11 bases lay between the germline ends. The CDR3 covers 13 residues. The CDR3 sequence: CASRFEGHTEAFF. CDR3 bases read: TGTGCCAGCAGGTTCGAGGGTCACACTGAA.

This clone was picked up many times. The read halts 3 residues ahead of the CDR3 end, with the missing end drawn from the germline J gene. The chain recombines TRBV7-3 with TRBJ2-1; 10 positions match TRBD2. The CDR3 is 16 amino acids. Unmatched junction bases numbered 3, after V lost 0 bases and J lost 4 bases. Germline V gives CDR1 SGHTA, CDR2 FQGTGA. The CDR3 DNA, read in part, is TGTGCCAGCAGCTTAACTCGGACTAGCGGTTACAATGAG. This translates into CASSLTRTSGYNE. The full-length CDR3 reads as CASSLTRTSGYNEQFF. The complete variable domain, with remaining parts taken from reference TRBV7-3 and TRBJ2-1, reads GAGVSQTPSNKVTEKGKYVELRCDPISGHTALYWYRQSLGQGPEFLIYFQGTGAADDSGLPNDRFFAVRPEGSVSTLKIQRTERGDSAVYLCASSLTRTSGYNEQFFGPGTRLTVL.

There are many counts of this clone. The missing CDR3 end, 3 residues past where the read stops, is filled in from the germline J gene. This chain joins TRBV20-1 and TRBJ2-3, with 11 bases lining up with TRBD2. Germline V lookup: CDR1 DFQATT, CDR2 SNEGSKA (reference sequence). V shed 3 bases, J shed 2 bases, and the junction held 13 bases outside the gene matches. The CDR3 loop spans 18 amino acids. The CDR3 DNA, read in part, is TGCAGTGCTAGCGGCGCCGGGACTAGCGGCGATTACACAGATACG. Residues: CSASGAGTSGDYTDT. The whole CDR3 sequence is CSASGAGTSGDYTDTQYF.

CDR3 DNA (partial): TGCGCCAGCACTCAACTAGCGGGAGGGCCCAGTGAG. It translates to CASTQLAGGPSE. The complete CDR3 protein is CASTQLAGGPSEQFF. The chain joins TRBV10-2 to TRBJ2-1; 13 bases are shared with TRBD2. The read comes to an end 3 residues before the CDR3 does, leaving the germline J gene to fill in the end. The CDR3 runs 15 residues. V shed 7 bases and J 9 bases; nucleotides not matched to a gene: 9. Germline CDR1 reads WSHSY; CDR2 reads SAAADI.

This clone has at least ten counts. The CDR3 end is not reached by the read, which stops 3 residues before it; the germline J gene fills it in. J is TRBJ1-1 and V is TRBV5-6, with D perhaps TRBD1 (5 bases). This CDR3 comprises 14 residues. CDR1 is SGHDT, CDR2 YYEEEE, per germline. Trimming cost V 2 bases and J 3 bases, with 11 bases left between them. The CDR3 reads CASSFPGSDTEAFF. The DNA read from the CDR3 is TGTGCCAGCAGCTTCCCAGGGTCGGACACTGAA.

This clone has at least ten counts. From the germline J gene comes the end of the CDR3, since the read stops 3 residues before it. This chain links TRBV7-8 with TRBJ1-5; possibly TRBD1 for D (6 bases). The CDR3 loop spans 15 amino acids. The germline V gene encodes CDR1 SGHVS and CDR2 FQNEAQ. V lost 6 bases and J 4 bases, leaving 16 bases between the germline ends. CDR3 loop: CASSSKQGVNQPQHF. The sequenced part of the CDR3 DNA is TGTGCCAGCAGTTCAAAACAGGGAGTTAATCAGCCC.

This clone was seen ten or more times. The missing CDR3 end, 3 residues past where the read stops, is filled in from the germline J gene. The chain combines TRBV29-1 with TRBJ2-7; D may be TRBD1 (5 bases). Between the trimmed V and J ends, which lost 4 bases and 2 bases, there was a span of 9 bases. This CDR3 spans 12 amino acids. CDR1 and CDR2 (germline): SQVTM, ANQGSEA. The covered CDR3 bases are TGCAGCGTTGGTCCAGGGACCTACGAG. Encoded protein: CSVGPGTYE. The whole CDR3 sequence reads CSVGPGTYEQYF.

This clone was observed at least ten times. The read falls 3 residues short of the CDR3 end, and the missing part is taken from the germline J gene. This rearrangement joins TRBV19 to TRBJ2-3; 9 bases fit TRBD1. This CDR3 contains 14 residues. Germline-derived CDR1 and CDR2 are LNHDA and SQIVND (reference sequence). The CDR3 loop reads CASSITGGGETQYF. The DNA read from the CDR3 is TGTGCCAGTAGTATAACAGGGGGCGGGGAGACG.